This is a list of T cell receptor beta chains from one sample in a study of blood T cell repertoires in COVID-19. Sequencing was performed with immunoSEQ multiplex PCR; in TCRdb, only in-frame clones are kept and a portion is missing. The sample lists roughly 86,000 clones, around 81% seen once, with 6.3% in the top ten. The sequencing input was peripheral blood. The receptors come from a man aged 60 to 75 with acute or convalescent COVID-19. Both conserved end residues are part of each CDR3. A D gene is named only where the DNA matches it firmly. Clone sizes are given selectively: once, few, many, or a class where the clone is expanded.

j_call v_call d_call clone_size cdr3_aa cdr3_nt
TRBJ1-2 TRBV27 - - CASSPGQPLGGYTF TGTGCCAGCAGTCCTGGACAGCCCTTGGGAGGCTACACCTTC
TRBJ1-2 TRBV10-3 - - CAISESGDYGYTF TGTGCCATCAGTGAATCGGGGGACTATGGCTACACCTTC
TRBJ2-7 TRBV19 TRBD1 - CASSIAQGAYEQYF TGTGCCAGTAGTATAGCACAGGGGGCCTACGAGCAGTACTTC
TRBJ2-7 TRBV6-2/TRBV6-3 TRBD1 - CASSYRGQGRSSYEQYF TGTGCCAGCAGTTATCGGGGACAGGGACGATCCTCCTACGAGCAGTACTTC
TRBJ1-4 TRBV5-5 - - CASSPRGEKLFF TGTGCCAGCAGTCCCCGGGGGGAAAAACTGTTTTTT
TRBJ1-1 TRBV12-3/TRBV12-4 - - CASSLTSDTEAFF TGTGCCAGCAGTTTAACGTCGGACACTGAAGCTTTCTTT
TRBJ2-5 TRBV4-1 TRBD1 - CASSHSTGVQETQYF TGCGCCAGCAGCCACTCGACAGGGGTCCAAGAGACCCAGTACTTC
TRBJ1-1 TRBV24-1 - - CATSDRTNTEAFF TGTGCCACCTCGGACAGAACGAACACTGAAGCTTTCTTT
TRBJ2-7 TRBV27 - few CASSIGGSRSYEQYF TGTGCCAGCAGTATCGGGGGATCCCGATCCTACGAGCAGTACTTC
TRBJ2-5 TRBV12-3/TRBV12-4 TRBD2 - CASRSGGWETQYF TGTGCCAGCAGGTCCGGGGGGTGGGAGACCCAGTACTTC
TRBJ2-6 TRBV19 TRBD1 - CASSIPGTAYSGANVLTF TGTGCCAGTAGTATTCCCGGGACAGCCTACTCTGGGGCCAACGTCCTGACTTTC
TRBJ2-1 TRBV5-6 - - CASSLYVGAGVYNEQFF TGTGCCAGCAGCTTGTATGTAGGGGCCGGTGTTTACAATGAGCAGTTCTTC
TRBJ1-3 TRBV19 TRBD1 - CASSPADRASGNTIYF TGTGCCAGTAGTCCCGCGGACAGGGCGTCTGGAAACACCATATATTTT
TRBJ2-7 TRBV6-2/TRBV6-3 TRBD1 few CASSSDRALTYEQYF TGTGCCAGCAGTTCAGACAGGGCCTTAACCTACGAGCAGTACTTC
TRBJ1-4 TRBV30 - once CAWSGGEKLFF TGTGCCTGGAGTGGAGGGGAAAAACTGTTTTTT
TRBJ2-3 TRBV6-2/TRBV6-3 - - CASSYQGSGTDTQYF TGTGCCAGCAGTTACCAGGGTTCCGGCACAGATACGCAGTATTTT
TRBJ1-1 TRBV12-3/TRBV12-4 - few CASSLGGPTEAFF TGTGCCAGCAGTTTGGGGGGGCCAACTGAAGCTTTCTTT
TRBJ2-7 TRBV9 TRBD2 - CASSGTRGEQYF TGTGCCAGCAGCGGGACTAGGGGCGAGCAGTACTTC
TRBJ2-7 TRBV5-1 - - CASSTGGSYEQYF TGCGCCAGCAGCACCGGGGGCTCCTACGAGCAGTACTTC
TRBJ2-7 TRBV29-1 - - CSVEARGYEQYF TGCAGCGTTGAAGCCCGGGGCTACGAGCAGTACTTC
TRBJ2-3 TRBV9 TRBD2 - CASSYPGTSGTDTQYF TGTGCCAGCAGCTACCCCGGGACTAGCGGCACAGATACGCAGTATTTT